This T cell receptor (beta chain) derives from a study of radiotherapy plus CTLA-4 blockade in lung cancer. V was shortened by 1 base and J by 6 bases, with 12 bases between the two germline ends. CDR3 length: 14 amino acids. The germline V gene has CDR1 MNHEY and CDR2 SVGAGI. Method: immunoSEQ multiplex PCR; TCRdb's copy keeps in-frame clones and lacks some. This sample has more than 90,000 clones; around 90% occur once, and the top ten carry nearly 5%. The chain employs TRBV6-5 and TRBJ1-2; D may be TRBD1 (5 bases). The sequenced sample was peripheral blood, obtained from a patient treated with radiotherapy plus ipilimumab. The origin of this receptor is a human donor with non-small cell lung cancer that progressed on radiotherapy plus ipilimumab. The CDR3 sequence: CASSYLGAEDGYTF. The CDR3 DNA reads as TGTGCCAGCAGTTACTTAGGGGCTGAGGATGGCTACACCTTC.